The following is a TCR beta chain sequence with its context. Its antigen is not identified. Both subsets, CD45RA+ naive and CD45RA-negative memory, were split from the CD4+ cells. Assay: immunoSEQ multiplex PCR; the TCRdb copy retains only in-frame clones and omits some. The repertoire holds approximately 1.5 million clones, with 95% to 99% as singletons. This sample was taken from a study of shared clonotypes between healthy human individuals. Notes on the study in general: Among the subsets, naive ones generally showed larger estimated richness than memory ones.

The TCR comes from a young man in good health. Material for sequencing was naive CD4+ T cells sorted from blood. Subset: CD45RA+ positively selected.

This CDR3 is CASSERVAGNTEAFF. CDR3 nucleotides: TGTGCCAGCAGTGAAAGGGTAGCGGGAAACACTGAAGCTTTCTTT. The rearrangement uses TRBV2 and TRBJ1-1; D not resolved. Germline CDR1 reads SNHLY; CDR2 reads FYNNEI. The CDR3 has 15 residues. Trimming pared 2 bases from V and 2 bases from J, leaving 12 bases between.